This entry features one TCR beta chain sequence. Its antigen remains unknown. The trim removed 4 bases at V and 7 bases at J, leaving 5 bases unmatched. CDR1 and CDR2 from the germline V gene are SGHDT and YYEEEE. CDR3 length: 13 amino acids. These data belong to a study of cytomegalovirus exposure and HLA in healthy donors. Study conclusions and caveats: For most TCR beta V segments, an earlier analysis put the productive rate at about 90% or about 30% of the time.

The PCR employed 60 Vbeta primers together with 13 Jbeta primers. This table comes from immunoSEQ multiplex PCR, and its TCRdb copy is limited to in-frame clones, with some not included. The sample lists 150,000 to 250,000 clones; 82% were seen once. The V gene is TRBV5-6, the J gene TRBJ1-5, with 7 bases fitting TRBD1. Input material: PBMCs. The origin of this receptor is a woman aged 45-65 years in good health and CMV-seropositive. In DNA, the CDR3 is TGTGCCAGCAGCAGGACAGGAGGGCAGCCCCAGCATTTT. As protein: CASSRTGGQPQHF.